Following are 21 T cell receptor beta chains from one sample sequenced in a study of T cell repertoires in cytomegalovirus infection. From the reads, TCRdb called clonotypes with MiXCR, one entry per CDR3 protein. This sample carries just under 300,000 distinct CDR3 sequences, around 10% of them seen once, and the ten largest clones take about 2.3%. The specimen was PBMCs. All receptors come from a human donor in good health (CMV status not recorded). Some clones in this sample may be carry-over from other donors' samples.

This clonotype was recorded many times. This sequence joins TRBV7-9 and TRBJ2-4; no clear D. The CDR3 has 12 amino acids. Trimming pared 1 base from V and 6 bases from J, leaving 4 bases between. Germline assignment: CDR1 SEHNR and CDR2 FQNEAQ (reference sequence). The CDR3 is CASSLVLNIQYF. The CDR3 bases are TGTGCCAGCAGCTTAGTCCTAAACATTCAGTACTTC.

This clonotype has ten or more counts. The CDR3 loop reads CASSPSGGIGNQPQHF. In DNA, the CDR3 is TGTGCCAGCAGTCCCTCAGGGGGAATTGGGAATCAGCCCCAGCATTTT. The V gene is TRBV28, the J gene TRBJ1-5; 7 bases match TRBD1. After removal of 5 bases from V and 4 bases from J, the junction contained 11 bases not matched to a gene. There are 16 residues in the CDR3. Germline V lookup: CDR1 MDHEN, CDR2 SYDVKM. The complete variable domain, with remaining parts taken from reference TRBV28 and TRBJ1-5, reads DVKVTQSSRYLVKRTGEKVFLECVQDMDHENMFWYRQDPGLGLRLIYFSYDVKMKEKGDIPEGYSVSREKKERFSLILESASTNQTSMYLCASSPSGGIGNQPQHFGDGTRLSIL.

This clonotype was observed many times. This sequence joins TRBV28 and TRBJ2-5; 7 bases agree with TRBD2. The V gene's germline CDR1 is MDHEN and CDR2 SYDVKM. Losses at the gene ends were 6 bases for V and 5 bases for J; bases not matched to a gene: 15. The CDR3 length is 16 residues. The CDR3 protein is CASSSLWASGSETQYF. The CDR3 nucleotides are TGTGCCAGCAGCTCCCTGTGGGCTAGCGGTAGCGAGACCCAGTACTTC.

The V gene is TRBV12-3 or TRBV12-4, the J gene TRBJ2-1; 9 bases agree with TRBD2. The V and J ends lost 6 bases and 8 bases, in that order; junction bases with no gene match: 5. This CDR3 has 13 amino acids. The CDR3 DNA reads TGTGCCAGCAGCGCCGGGACTAGCTATGAGCAGTTCTTC. The encoded protein is CASSAGTSYEQFF.

This clonotype was counted many times. The chain links TRBV7-9 to TRBJ2-2; D possibly corresponds to TRBD1 (7 bases). V was cut by 5 bases and J by 3 bases, with 19 bases left in between. This CDR3 is built from 17 residues. Per germline, CDR1 SEHNR and CDR2 FQNEAQ (reference sequence). The CDR3 spells CASSAFRGERDTGELFF. CDR3 in DNA: TGTGCCAGCAGCGCCTTCAGGGGGGAAAGGGACACCGGGGAGCTGTTTTTT.

This clonotype was seen repeatedly, ten times or more. The gene calls are TRBV20-1 and TRBJ1-1; TRBD1 matches 8 bases. The CDR3 is 15 residues long. CDR1 and CDR2 from the germline V gene are DFQATT and SNEGSKA (reference sequence). V lost 4 bases and J lost 1; bases outside the gene matches: 8. This CDR3 reads CSAMLTGAGNTEAFF. As DNA, the CDR3 is TGCAGTGCTATGTTGACAGGGGCTGGGAACACTGAAGCTTTCTTT.

Many counts were recorded for this clonotype. The V and J genes are TRBV7-3 and TRBJ2-1, with D possibly being TRBD2 (5 bases). Trimming took off 2 bases at V and 9 bases at J, with 11 bases between the two ends. Germline V gene data show CDR1 as SGHTA and CDR2 as FQGTGA. The CDR3 covers 13 residues. DNA for the CDR3: TGTGCCAGCAGCTTAGCACCGGCGGGTGAGCAGTTCTTC. This translates into CASSLAPAGEQFF.

This clonotype was counted at least ten times. This chain links TRBV15 with TRBJ2-7; D is possibly TRBD2 (5 bases). The CDR3 consists of 13 residues. V was pared by 4 bases and J by 3 bases, with 10 bases between. CDR1 is LNHNV and CDR2 is YYDKDF in the germline V gene (reference sequence). CDR3 nucleotides: TGTGCCACCAGCACCTCCCGGGGCTACGAGCAGTACGTC. Encoded protein: CATSTSRGYEQYV.

This clonotype was seen repeatedly, ten times or more. V is TRBV13 and J is TRBJ1-5; D is ambiguous. The germline CDR1 and CDR2 sequences are PRHDT and FYEKMQ (reference sequence). Trimming removed 0 bases at V and 1 base at J, with 10 bases between. The CDR3 spans 16 residues. Written as DNA, the CDR3 is TGTGCCAGCAGCTTAGGGGGATCGGCGAGCAATCAGCCCCAGCATTTT. Protein: CASSLGGSASNQPQHF.

About this clonotype: A much larger clonotype is one base distant, so this may be a read error. The chain couples TRBV25-1 to TRBJ1-2; tentatively, D is TRBD1 (6 bases). Germline CDR1 and CDR2: MGHDK and SYGVNS. The CDR3 extends over 15 amino acids. The CDR3 nucleotides are TGTGCCAGCAGTGAATTGGGGGGCGCTGAGTATGGCTACAACTTC. It specifies CASSELGGAEYGYNF.

This clonotype was detected many times. The CDR3 here is CASSPKGTGGIGELFF. CDR3 bases: TGTGCCAGCAGCCCGAAAGGGACAGGGGGAATTGGGGAGCTGTTTTTT. The rearrangement links TRBV7-6 to TRBJ2-2; 11 positions match TRBD1. Per germline, CDR1 SGHVS and CDR2 FNYEAQ. V trimming: 5 bases; J trimming: 8 bases; junction bases outside the gene matches: 10. The length of the CDR3 is 16 residues.

This chain connects TRBV19 to TRBJ1-2; 7 bases map to TRBD1. The CDR3 runs to 13 residues. V shed 6 bases, J shed 2 bases, and the junction held 3 bases outside the gene matches. Germline V CDR1 and CDR2: LNHDA, SQIVND (reference sequence). The CDR3 sequence is CASSRQGNYGYTF. CDR3 sequence (DNA): TGTGCCAGTAGCCGACAGGGCAACTATGGCTACACCTTC.

The chain carries TRBV7-9 and TRBJ2-1; D uncertain. The V gene lost 3 bases and the J gene lost 2 bases, with 2 bases spanning the gap. The CDR3 spans 12 residues. The germline V gene has CDR1 SEHNR and CDR2 FQNEAQ (reference sequence). CDR3 in amino acids: CASSFPYNEQFF. The CDR3 region has the DNA TGTGCCAGCAGCTTTCCCTACAATGAGCAGTTCTTC.

The CDR3: CSESQGNIQYF. CDR3 DNA sequence: TGCAGTGAGAGCCAGGGAAACATTCAGTACTTC. The V gene is TRBV20-1, the J gene TRBJ2-4, with D maybe TRBD1 (5 bases). Germline CDR1 and CDR2: DFQATT and SNEGSKA (reference sequence). This CDR3 has 11 residues. The ends were cut back, 7 bases at V and 6 bases at J, with 10 bases in the middle.

This clonotype was counted a few times. The chain is built from TRBV6-5 and TRBJ2-3, with a possible D match to TRBD2 (6 bases). The CDR3 sequence is 15 residues long. Germline lookup yields CDR1 MNHEY and CDR2 SVGAGI. The germline V and J ends were trimmed by 4 bases and 4 bases, with 15 bases remaining between them. The CDR3: CASSSSPRGPDTQYF. For the CDR3, the DNA is TGTGCCAGCAGTTCCTCGCCGCGGGGTCCAGATACGCAGTATTTT.

Many counts were recorded for this clonotype. The V and J genes are TRBV20-1 and TRBJ2-7; weak D call: TRBD1 (6 bases). Per the germline V gene, CDR1 is DFQATT and CDR2 is SNEGSKA (reference sequence). The CDR3 consists of 12 residues. The ends were cut back, 6 bases at V and 3 bases at J, with 12 bases in the middle. CDR3 sequence (DNA): TGCAGTGCCGGGGCCAGGGGCTACGAGCAGTACTTC. Its protein is CSAGARGYEQYF.

The sample holds many counts of this clonotype. V gene TRBV6-6 combines with J gene TRBJ2-7; possible D gene TRBD1, 6 bases. The CDR3 consists of 17 residues. V was shortened by 6 bases and J by 0 bases, with 21 bases between the two germline ends. Germline lookup yields CDR1 MNHNY and CDR2 SVGAGI (reference sequence). The CDR3, as DNA: TGTGCCAGCAGCCCCCGCGGTGGACAGAGAGTCTCCTACGAGCAGTACGTC. Translation: CASSPRGGQRVSYEQYV.

A few counts support this clonotype. This chain links TRBV19 with TRBJ2-1, with TRBD2 identical over 12 bases. The CDR3 runs 16 residues. V shed 6 bases and J 4 bases; nucleotides not matched to a gene: 7. CDR1 and CDR2 from the germline V gene are LNHDA and SQIVND (reference sequence). CDR3 protein: CASSRTSGEIYNEQFF. The CDR3 nucleotides read TGTGCCAGTAGCCGGACTAGCGGGGAGATTTACAATGAGCAGTTCTTC.

This clonotype was detected many times. The rearrangement joins TRBV20-1 to TRBJ1-2, with 9 bases lining up with TRBD1. Germline lookup yields CDR1 DFQATT and CDR2 SNEGSKA (reference sequence). The V gene end was trimmed by 0 bases and the J gene end by 4 bases; junction bases not matched to a gene: 6. The CDR3 sequence is 15 residues long. For the CDR3, the DNA is TGCAGTGCTAGAGATCGTGGGACAGGGATCTATGGCTACACCTTC. This translates into CSARDRGTGIYGYTF.

The DNA of the CDR3 is TGTGCCAGCTCGCCTACGACAGGGACGGAGGAAAAACTGTTTTTT. Residues: CASSPTTGTEEKLFF. J is TRBJ1-4 and V is TRBV18, with 7 positions matching TRBD1. Germline values: CDR1 KGHSH, CDR2 LQKENI. Losses at the gene ends were 6 bases for V and 8 bases for J; bases not matched to a gene: 12. The length of the CDR3 is 15 residues. Drawing the rest from reference TRBV18 and TRBJ1-4, the complete variable domain is NAGVMQNPRHLVRRRGQEARLRCSPMKGHSHVYWYRQLPEEGLKFMVYLQKENIIDESGMPKERFSAEFPKEGPSILRIQQVVRGDSAAYFCASSPTTGTEEKLFFGSGTQLSVL.

Remarks on this clonotype: A junction end diverges from the germline sequence, so it may reflect a read error. This chain uses TRBV14 with TRBJ2-1; D remains ambiguous. The CDR3 extends over 17 amino acids. CDR1 and CDR2 from the germline V gene are SGHDN and FVKESK. DNA for the CDR3: TGTCCCAGCAGCCAAGATTTGACACAGAACCCCTACAATGAGCAGTTCTTC. Amino acid sequence: CPSSQDLTQNPYNEQFF. The full variable domain, rest sourced from reference TRBV14 and TRBJ2-1, is EAGVTQFPSHSVIEKGQTVTLRCDPISGHDNLYWYRRVMGKEIKFLLHFVKESKQDESGMPNNRFLAERTGGTYSTLKVQPAELEDSGVYFCPSSQDLTQNPYNEQFFGPGTRLTVL.